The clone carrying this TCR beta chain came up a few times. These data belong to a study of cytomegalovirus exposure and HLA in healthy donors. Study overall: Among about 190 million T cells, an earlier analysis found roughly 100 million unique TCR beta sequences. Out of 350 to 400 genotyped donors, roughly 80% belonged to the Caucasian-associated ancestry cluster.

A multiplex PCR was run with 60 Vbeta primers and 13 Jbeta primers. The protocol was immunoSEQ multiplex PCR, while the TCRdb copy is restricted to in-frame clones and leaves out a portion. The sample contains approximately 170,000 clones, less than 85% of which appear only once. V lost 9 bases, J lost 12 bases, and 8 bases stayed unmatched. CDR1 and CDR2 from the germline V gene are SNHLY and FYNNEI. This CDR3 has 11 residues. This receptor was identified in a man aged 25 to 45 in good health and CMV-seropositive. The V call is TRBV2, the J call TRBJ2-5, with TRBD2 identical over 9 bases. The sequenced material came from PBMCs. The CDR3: CARGERGAEYF. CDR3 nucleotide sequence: TGTGCCAGGGGCGAGCGGGGGGCGGAGTACTTC.